These 8 T cell receptor beta chains were sequenced from one sample in a study of spatial heterogeneity in lung cancer (dated by TCRdb to between 2017 and 2020). Library preparation used 5' RACE. Instrument used: NextSeq 500. TCRdb applied fastp at Q25 and MiXCR to the public reads, then kept only in-frame beta chains. Each record represents a unique CDR3 protein, reported with the most common genes and DNA among its rows. This sample lists about 16,000 distinct CDR3 sequences; 5% to 6.5% were detected once. The ten largest clones represent 20% to 30% of the sample. The time point tag for this specimen amounts to: blood at routine non-recurrence follow-up after resection. The sequences come from PBMCs, collected at follow-up. The source is a male donor with early-stage non-small cell lung cancer.

This clonotype has a count of ten or more. This chain uses TRBV20-1 with TRBJ2-1; 9 positions agree with TRBD1. The CDR3 is 15 residues long. CDR1 and CDR2 from the germline V gene are DFQATT and SNEGSKA (reference sequence). With V trimmed by 2 bases and J by 7 bases, 9 bases remained unmatched. Here the CDR3 reads CSARQGTGTGNEQFF. CDR3 DNA: TGCAGTGCTAGACAAGGGACAGGGACAGGGAATGAGCAGTTCTTC.

This clonotype is medium-sized by share. This chain joins TRBV4-2 and TRBJ2-7, with D possibly matching TRBD2 (6 bases). Trimming removed 3 bases at V and 7 bases at J, with 19 bases between. This CDR3 has 15 amino acids. CDR1 is LGHNA, CDR2 YNFKEQ, per germline. The CDR3, as DNA: TGTGCCAGCAGCCATGGAGGGACTTTAAGGTCGGAGCAGTACTTC. Translated: CASSHGGTLRSEQYF.

This clonotype appeared many times. The chain carries TRBV20-1 and TRBJ1-3, with 7 bases aligning to TRBD1. Germline values: CDR1 DFQATT, CDR2 SNEGSKA (reference sequence). Unmatched junction bases numbered 3, after V lost 4 bases and J lost 0 bases. The CDR3 is 14 residues long. DNA for the CDR3: TGCAGTGCTACGACAGGGAACTCTGGAAACACCATATATTTT. Its protein is CSATTGNSGNTIYF.

The sample holds many counts of this clonotype. V gene TRBV27 combines with J gene TRBJ1-2; D might be TRBD1 (5 bases). The V end lost 4 bases, the J end lost 7 bases, and 13 bases lay between the germline ends. Per germline, CDR1 MNHEY and CDR2 SMNVEV (reference sequence). CDR3 size: 13 residues. Here the CDR3 reads CASSSGQSRGYTF. The CDR3 DNA follows: TGTGCCAGCAGTTCGGGGCAGTCGCGTGGCTACACCTTC.

This clonotype occurred many times. The chain carries TRBV5-5 and TRBJ2-7; 9 nucleotides line up with TRBD1. The germline gives CDR1 SGHKS, CDR2 YYEKEE (reference sequence). The V segment lost 3 bases and the J segment 2 bases; nucleotides outside the gene matches: 0. The CDR3 is 13 residues long. The CDR3, as DNA: TGTGCCAGCAGCTGGACAGGGGCCTACGAGCAGTACTTC. This codes for CASSWTGAYEQYF.

This clonotype was seen repeatedly, ten times or more. The chain has TRBV6-1 and TRBJ1-3, with TRBD1 as a possible D gene (6 bases). Germline CDR1 and CDR2: MNHNS and SASEGT. This CDR3 has 15 amino acids. The V end lost 6 bases, the J end lost 4 bases, and 16 bases lay between the germline ends. Here the CDR3 reads CASSLGDTGGNTIYF. The CDR3 region has the DNA TGTGCCAGCAGCTTAGGGGACACCGGCGGAAACACCATATATTTT.

This clonotype was counted at least ten times. The V call is TRBV6-1, the J call TRBJ2-1; TRBD2 matches 9 bases. Germline CDR1 and CDR2: MNHNS and SASEGT. The ends lost 6 bases at V and 13 bases at J; junction bases unmatched: 10. The CDR3 runs 13 residues. The DNA of the CDR3 is TGTGCCAGCAGCCGATTAGCGGGGGACGGACAGTTCTTC. It codes for CASSRLAGDGQFF.

This clonotype is judged medium-sized. This chain's CDR3 is CASSPNSGSSYEQYF. CDR3 nucleotides: TGTGCCAGCAGCCCAAATAGCGGGAGCTCCTACGAGCAGTACTTC. The V gene is TRBV3-1, the J gene TRBJ2-7, with 9 bases fitting TRBD2. Germline trimming cut 4 bases from V and 0 bases from J; bases unmatched to any gene: 4. The germline CDR1 and CDR2 sequences are LGHDT and YNNKEL (reference sequence). The CDR3 loop spans 15 amino acids.